The 25 T cell receptor beta chains below were found in one sample sequenced in a study of shared clonotypes between healthy human individuals. Repertoires were generated with immunoSEQ multiplex PCR, while TCRdb's copy carries only in-frame clones and drops some. The table includes about 600,000 clones, 95% to 96% detected once. Naive CD8 cells lacked CD45RO and underwent positive selection for CCR7, leaving out terminally differentiated effector memory CD45RA+ cells. The sequenced sample was naive CD8+ T cells sorted from blood. These receptors all stem from a young woman in good health.

The V gene is TRBV29-1, the J gene TRBJ2-7; 13 bases match TRBD2. The CDR3 contains 16 residues. The J segment lost 3 bases and the V segment lost 1 base, leaving 6 bases of the junction unmatched. Germline CDR1 and CDR2: SQVTM and ANQGSEA. Here the CDR3 reads CSVEVWTSGSNYEQYF. The CDR3 DNA reads TGCAGCGTTGAAGTTTGGACTAGCGGGAGTAACTACGAGCAGTACTTC.

This sequence joins TRBV28 and TRBJ2-7; D perhaps matches TRBD2 (6 bases). V was shortened by 7 bases and J by 3 bases, with 25 bases between the two germline ends. The CDR3 extends over 17 amino acids. The germline V gene encodes CDR1 MDHEN and CDR2 SYDVKM. The CDR3 spells CASKGGFAVSMDYEQYF. The CDR3 region has the DNA TGTGCCAGCAAGGGAGGTTTCGCGGTATCTATGGACTACGAGCAGTACTTC.

The chain carries TRBV5-4 and TRBJ2-6, with unresolved D. Trimming removed 1 base at V and 1 base at J, with 0 bases between. Germline V gene sequence: CDR1 SGHNT, CDR2 YYREEE (reference sequence). The CDR3 has 13 amino acids. The DNA for the CDR3 is TGTGCCAGCAGCTTGTCTGGGGCCAACGTCCTGACTTTC. Its protein is CASSLSGANVLTF.

This clone was seen more than once but under ten times. V gene TRBV18 combines with J gene TRBJ1-5; 8 bases fit TRBD1. This CDR3 is 14 amino acids long. After removal of 3 bases from V and 2 bases from J, the junction contained 0 bases not matched to a gene. Germline V gene data show CDR1 as KGHSH and CDR2 as LQKENI. CDR3 sequence reads: CASSPDRGNQPQHF. The CDR3 DNA reads as TGTGCCAGCTCACCGGACAGGGGCAATCAGCCCCAGCATTTT.

This chain connects TRBV5-5 to TRBJ2-7, with TRBD2 as a possible D gene (5 bases). Trimming stripped 0 bases from V and 3 bases from J, with 10 bases between. This CDR3 comprises 14 residues. Looked up from germline, CDR1 is SGHKS and CDR2 is YYEKEE (reference sequence). The CDR3 loop reads CASSLVEAIYEQYF. In nucleotides, the CDR3 is TGTGCCAGCAGCTTGGTGGAGGCGATCTACGAGCAGTACTTC.

The rearrangement joins TRBV29-1 to TRBJ2-3, with TRBD2 matching over 14 bases. The CDR3 is made up of 19 amino acids. V lost 6 bases and J lost 0; bases outside the gene matches: 14. Germline V gene data show CDR1 as SQVTM and CDR2 as ANQGSEA. CDR3 DNA sequence: TGCAGCGTGGAACTAGGGACTAGCGGGAGCAAATCTAGCACAGATACGCAGTATTTT. It encodes CSVELGTSGSKSSTDTQYF.

The chain links TRBV15 to TRBJ2-7; 8 bases line up with TRBD2. The CDR3 extends over 16 amino acids. The germline V gene has CDR1 LNHNV and CDR2 YYDKDF (reference sequence). V lost 2 bases and J lost 2; bases outside the gene matches: 8. The CDR3 region is CATSRPLAGPPYEQYF. The CDR3 DNA follows: TGTGCCACCAGCAGACCCCTAGCGGGCCCTCCCTACGAGCAGTACTTC.

The rearrangement joins TRBV6-5 to TRBJ2-1; D is perhaps TRBD1 or TRBD2 (5 bases each). CDR1 MNHEY and CDR2 SVGAGI come from the germline V gene. The CDR3 has 14 amino acids. Trimming pared 7 bases from V and 2 bases from J, leaving 12 bases between. CDR3 DNA: TGTGCCAGCAAACTTCCGGGACCCTACAATGAGCAGTTCTTC. Translated: CASKLPGPYNEQFF.

This clone was observed a single time. The chain carries TRBV7-2 and TRBJ2-2; D remains unclear. Deletions cut 4 bases from V and 5 bases from J, with 11 bases between. There are 14 residues in the CDR3. Germline CDR1 is SGHTA and CDR2 is FQGNSA. Here the CDR3 reads CASSWRQGTGELFF. The DNA for the CDR3 is TGTGCCAGCAGCTGGAGACAAGGGACCGGGGAGCTGTTTTTT.

CDR3 loop: CASSLQTSSYEQYF. The CDR3 DNA reads as TGTGCCAGCAGTTTACAGACGAGTTCCTACGAGCAGTACTTC. The genes are TRBV27 and TRBJ2-7; no clear D gene. The CDR3 is 14 amino acids. Germline CDR1 is MNHEY and CDR2 is SMNVEV (reference sequence). Trimming took off 2 bases at V and 1 base at J, with 9 bases between the two ends.

This rearrangement joins TRBV14 to TRBJ2-7; no definite D call. The CDR3 is 11 residues long. Germline CDR1 and CDR2: SGHDN and FVKESK. Deletions cut 3 bases from V and 0 bases from J, with 0 bases between. The DNA of the CDR3 is TGTGCCAGCAGCCACTCCTACGAGCAGTACTTC. It is translated as CASSHSYEQYF. The complete variable domain, with remaining parts taken from reference TRBV14 and TRBJ2-7, reads EAGVTQFPSHSVIEKGQTVTLRCDPISGHDNLYWYRRVMGKEIKFLLHFVKESKQDESGMPNNRFLAERTGGTYSTLKVQPAELEDSGVYFCASSHSYEQYFGPGTRLTVT.

V gene TRBV27 combines with J gene TRBJ1-4; 7 bases match TRBD1. The CDR3 contains 15 residues. Germline V gene data show CDR1 as MNHEY and CDR2 as SMNVEV (reference sequence). V trimming: 3 bases; J trimming: 8 bases; junction bases outside the gene matches: 9. The CDR3 DNA follows: TGTGCCAGCAGTTTCTCGACAGGGTCTGGAGAAAAACTGTTTTTT. Residues: CASSFSTGSGEKLFF.

The chain is built from TRBV9 and TRBJ1-4; TRBD1 matches at 7 bases. V lost 0 bases, J lost 7 bases, and 3 bases stayed unmatched. The CDR3 consists of 14 residues. Germline V gives CDR1 SGDLS, CDR2 YYNGEE. CDR3 DNA sequence: TGTGCCAGCAGCGTAGGGTCAGGGGGTGAAAAACTGTTTTTT. Amino acids: CASSVGSGGEKLFF.

This clone occurred a few times. The chain recombines TRBV9 with TRBJ1-1; tentative D call: TRBD1 (6 bases). Germline V gene data show CDR1 as SGDLS and CDR2 as YYNGEE. V gave up 9 bases and J gave up 0 bases, with 12 bases separating them. There are 13 residues in the CDR3. The CDR3 nucleotides are TGTGCCACCCGGACAGACCTGAACACTGAAGCTTTCTTT. As protein: CATRTDLNTEAFF.

The rearrangement joins TRBV19 to TRBJ2-7; D is unresolved. The CDR3 contains 13 residues. The V end was cut by 5 bases, the J end by 2 bases, with 10 bases between. Germline V gene lookup returns CDR1 LNHDA and CDR2 SQIVND (reference sequence). The CDR3 is CASSSRTTYEQYF. The CDR3 region has the DNA TGTGCCAGTAGTTCCAGGACCACCTACGAGCAGTACTTC.

The chain uses TRBV4-2 and TRBJ2-1, with TRBD2 matching over 9 bases. V lost 6 bases and J lost 3; bases outside the gene matches: 6. CDR1 and CDR2 from the germline V gene are LGHNA and YNFKEQ. This CDR3 has 15 amino acids. CDR3 sequence: CASRDSGSFYNEQFF. The CDR3 bases are TGTGCCAGCAGAGATAGCGGGAGCTTCTACAATGAGCAGTTCTTC.

The chain joins TRBV9 to TRBJ2-7; possible D gene TRBD2, 7 bases. CDR3 length: 11 amino acids. Germline assignment: CDR1 SGDLS and CDR2 YYNGEE. The V and J ends lost 5 bases and 6 bases respectively, with 9 bases between them. CDR3 region: CASSRGGEQYF. The DNA of the CDR3 is TGTGCCAGCAGTAGGGGGGGCGAGCAGTACTTC.

The rearrangement uses TRBV5-1 and TRBJ2-7; D is tentatively TRBD1 or TRBD2 (5 bases each). The CDR3 runs to 12 residues. CDR1 and CDR2 (germline): SGHRS, YFSETQ. V lost 2 bases and J lost 4, with 7 bases in between. The CDR3 DNA follows: TGCGCCAGCAGCTTCGAGGGGTACGAGCAGTACTTC. Translated: CASSFEGYEQYF.

About this clone: The same CDR3 is also encoded by other DNA sequences in this sample. V and J are TRBV6-1 and TRBJ1-1; TRBD1 might be the D (6 bases). CDR1 is MNHNS and CDR2 is SASEGT in the germline V gene. Trimming took 3 bases from V and 4 from J, leaving 9 bases between them. The CDR3 sequence is 13 residues long. CDR3 DNA sequence: TGTGCCAGCAGTGATGGCAGGGGCACTGAAGCTTTCTTT. Translated, it gives CASSDGRGTEAFF.

This chain links TRBV4-2 with TRBJ2-5, with 9 bases matching TRBD2. The length of the CDR3 is 19 residues. The trim removed 0 bases at V and 2 bases at J, leaving 13 bases unmatched. Per the germline V gene, CDR1 is LGHNA and CDR2 is YNFKEQ. The CDR3 bases are TGTGCCAGCAGCCAAGATCCGGGGTTAGCGGGAGTAGCACAAGAGACCCAGTACTTC. Its translation: CASSQDPGLAGVAQETQYF.

This chain joins TRBV5-4 and TRBJ1-1; D not certain. Trimming removed 0 bases at V and 7 bases at J, with 19 bases between. The CDR3 extends over 16 amino acids. CDR1 SGHNT and CDR2 YYREEE come from the germline V gene (reference sequence). CDR3 nucleotides: TGTGCCAGCAGCTTGGAAAACCTCCGACCCCCCGTTGAAGCTTTCTTT. Amino acids: CASSLENLRPPVEAFF.

This clone appeared a single time. This rearrangement joins TRBV6-5 to TRBJ1-1; TRBD1 aligns across 8 bases. This CDR3 has 14 residues. Per the germline V gene, CDR1 is MNHEY and CDR2 is SVGAGI. The V and J ends lost 8 bases and 4 bases, in that order; junction bases with no gene match: 9. CDR3 residues: CASGTLTGATEAFF. The CDR3 nucleotides are TGTGCCAGCGGAACATTGACAGGGGCCACTGAAGCTTTCTTT.

V gene TRBV4-1 combines with J gene TRBJ2-7; 7 nucleotides match TRBD1. Germline V gives CDR1 MGHRA, CDR2 YSYEKL. V was clipped by 2 bases and J by 3 bases; unmatched bases: 7. The CDR3 is made up of 15 amino acids. CDR3 bases: TGCGCCAGCAGCCAAAACCTCCGGGACAGCTACGAGCAGTACTTC. Amino acids: CASSQNLRDSYEQYF.

V and J are TRBV6-1 and TRBJ2-3, with D possibly matching TRBD2 (5 bases). The CDR3 is 14 residues long. The germline V gene has CDR1 MNHNS and CDR2 SASEGT. Trimming removed 5 bases at V and 1 base at J, with 10 bases between. The chain's CDR3 is CASSWEFRTDTQYF. CDR3 bases: TGTGCCAGCAGTTGGGAGTTTCGCACAGATACGCAGTATTTT.

The genes are TRBV9 and TRBJ2-1; 10 nucleotides line up with TRBD2. Germline V gene sequence: CDR1 SGDLS, CDR2 YYNGEE. V shed 3 bases and J 0 bases; nucleotides not matched to a gene: 6. This CDR3 region has 17 residues. The DNA for the CDR3 is TGTGCCAGCAGCGCCCGGACTAGCGGAAACTCCTACAATGAGCAGTTCTTC. Amino acid sequence: CASSARTSGNSYNEQFF.